The clone carrying this T cell receptor beta chain was picked up one time. Its antigen is as yet unknown. The data belong to a study of shared clonotypes between healthy human individuals. Whole-study context: CD4 naive cells filled three plates per donor, CD4 memory three, CD8 naive two and CD8 memory one.

The V end was cut by 5 bases, the J end by 7 bases, with 17 bases between. Germline loops: CDR1 SGHTA, CDR2 FQGTGA. The CDR3 is made up of 14 amino acids. Regarding the study as a whole: A small donor pool kept down the genetic and exposure-history diversity that was represented.

Clones were read by immunoSEQ multiplex PCR, and TCRdb kept only the in-frame ones, dropping some. Counted here are about 1.1 million clones, approximately 80% occurring once; the ten biggest clones make up about 0.89%. A split of CD4+ cells into CD45RA+ naive and CD45RA-negative memory subsets was performed. Sequencing input: memory CD4+ T cells from PBMCs. Stated subset: CD45RA-negative fraction. This clonotype was obtained from a man aged 18 to 30 in good health. Some clones in this sample may be carry-over from other donors' samples. The rearrangement joins TRBV7-3 to TRBJ2-5; possibly TRBD2 for D (5 bases). The CDR3 sequence: CASSQLGGSGTQYF. The CDR3 DNA reads TGTGCCAGCAGCCAACTAGGAGGTTCGGGGACCCAGTACTTC.